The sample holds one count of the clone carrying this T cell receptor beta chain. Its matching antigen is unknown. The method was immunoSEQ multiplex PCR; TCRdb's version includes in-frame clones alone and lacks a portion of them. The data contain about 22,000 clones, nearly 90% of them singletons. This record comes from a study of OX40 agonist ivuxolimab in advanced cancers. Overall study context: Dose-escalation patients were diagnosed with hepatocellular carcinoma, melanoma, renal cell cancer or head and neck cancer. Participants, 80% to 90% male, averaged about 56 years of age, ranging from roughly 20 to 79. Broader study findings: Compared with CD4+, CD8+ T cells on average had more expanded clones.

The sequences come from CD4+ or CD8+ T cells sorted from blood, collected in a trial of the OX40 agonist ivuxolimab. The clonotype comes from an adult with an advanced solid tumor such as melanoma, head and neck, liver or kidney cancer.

The CDR3 DNA sequence: TGTGCCAGCAGCCCATCAGTGGGGATACAGAGCGAATATGGCTACACCTTC. This translates into CASSPSVGIQSEYGYTF. The genes are TRBV7-2 and TRBJ1-2; D is unresolved. The CDR3 length is 17 residues. Between the trimmed V and J ends, which lost 5 bases and 5 bases, there was a span of 24 bases. Germline CDR1 and CDR2: SGHTA and FQGNSA.